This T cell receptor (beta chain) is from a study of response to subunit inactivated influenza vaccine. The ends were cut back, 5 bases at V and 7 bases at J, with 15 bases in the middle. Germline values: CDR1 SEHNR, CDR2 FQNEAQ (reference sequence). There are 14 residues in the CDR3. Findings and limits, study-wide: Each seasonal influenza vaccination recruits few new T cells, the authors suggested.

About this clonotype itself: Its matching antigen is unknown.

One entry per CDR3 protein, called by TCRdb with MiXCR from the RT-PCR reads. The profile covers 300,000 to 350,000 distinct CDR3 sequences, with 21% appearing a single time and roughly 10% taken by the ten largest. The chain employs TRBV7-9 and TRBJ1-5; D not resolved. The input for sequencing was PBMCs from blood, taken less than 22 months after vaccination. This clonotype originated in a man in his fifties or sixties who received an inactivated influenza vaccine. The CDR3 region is CASSLGPEGQPQHF. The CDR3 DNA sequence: TGTGCCAGCAGCCTCGGGCCTGAGGGACAGCCCCAGCATTTT.